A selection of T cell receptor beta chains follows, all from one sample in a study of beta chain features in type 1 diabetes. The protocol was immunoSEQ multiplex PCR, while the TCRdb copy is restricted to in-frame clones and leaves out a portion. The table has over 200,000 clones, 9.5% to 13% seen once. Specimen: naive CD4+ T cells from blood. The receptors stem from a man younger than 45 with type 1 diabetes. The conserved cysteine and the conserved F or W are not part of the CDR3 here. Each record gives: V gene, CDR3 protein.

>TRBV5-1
ASSFWTGPNTEAF
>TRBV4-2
ASSQAFSGGTPVGQY
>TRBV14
ASSLSGGPRYNEQF
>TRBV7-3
ASSAGTSETQY
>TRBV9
ASSPRGVYGYT
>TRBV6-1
ASIQGHTGELF
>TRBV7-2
ATGLSGYGYT
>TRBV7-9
ASSPLAWTDTQY
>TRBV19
ASSEQSLHEKLF
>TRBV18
ASSPGTGATYEQY